The clone carrying this TCR beta chain was observed a handful of times. Germline CDR1 and CDR2: DFQATT and SNEGSKA (reference sequence). V was shortened by 4 bases and J by 0 bases, with 15 bases between the two germline ends. The CDR3 runs to 15 residues. This record belongs to a study of blood T cells in healthy people across ages. It was with a sample-barcoded 5' primer and a J-beta primer mix that a second PCR of roughly 7 to 12 cycles was run. Via MiXCR, TCRdb re-called the 5' RACE reads, giving one row per CDR3 protein. The sample yields roughly 730,000 distinct CDR3 sequences, roughly 56% seen once. Isolated per sample were at least 6 million PBMCs.

This sequence joins TRBV20-1 and TRBJ1-2, with a tentative D call TRBD1 (5 bases). The material sequenced was blood. The TCR originated in a man between 35 and 55 years old in good health. CDR3 nucleotide sequence: TGCAGTGCTACAGTTGACCAGGGCCCTAACTATGGCTACACCTTC. Protein sequence: CSATVDQGPNYGYTF.